This T cell receptor (beta chain) is drawn from a study of T cells in Graves' hyperthyroidism and ophthalmopathy. Findings of the study overall: The authors' 13 V-J model separated ophthalmopathy from stable hyperthyroidism.

Germline CDR1 and CDR2: SGHTA and FQGNSA. CDR3 length equals 14 residues. Trimming cost V 1 base and J 7 bases; bases outside gene matches: 7. TCR beta CDR3 region amplification was performed from RNA transcripts. The HTBI primer set drove a first-round RT-PCR of the TCR CDR3. TCRdb called the multiplex PCR reads again in MiXCR, with one record for every CDR3 protein. The sample records roughly 420,000 distinct CDR3 sequences, roughly 13% being singletons. Turning to this clonotype: Its antigen is still unknown. A single base separates this from a much larger clone, so it may be a read error.

Patients aged 18 to 65 with hyperthyroidism were newly diagnosed, with duration under 2 months. The chain couples TRBV7-2 to TRBJ2-7, with 7 bases lining up with TRBD1. The sequencing sample was made of blood. The TCR sequence derives from a woman aged 18-29 years with Graves' hyperthyroidism. CDR3 amino acids: CASSLDRGQGEQYF. CDR3 sequence (DNA): TGTGCCAGCAGCTTAGACAGGGGTCAGGGTGAGCAGTACTTC.